Detailed here is one T cell receptor (beta chain). Antigen specificity is unknown. The data were taken from a study of tumor-infiltrating lymphocytes in localized non-small cell lung cancer. At the level of the study: Tumor tissue and non-adjacent uninvolved lung came from each patient.

V shed 0 bases and J 2 bases; nucleotides not matched to a gene: 8. This CDR3 contains 18 residues. Germline V gene sequence: CDR1 LGHNA, CDR2 YNFKEQ. Study-level findings and limits: Compared with uninvolved lung, tumors showed higher T cell infiltration by TCRbeta sequencing. Technical variation could not be separated from intratumor heterogeneity here.

The protocol was immunoSEQ multiplex PCR, while the TCRdb copy is restricted to in-frame clones and leaves out a portion. The profile shows some 13,000 clones, 68% of them singletons. The V gene is TRBV4-2, the J gene TRBJ2-5, with TRBD2 matching over 11 bases. Sequencing was performed on uninvolved lung tissue not adjacent to the tumor. This receptor was taken from a human donor with non-small cell lung cancer. CDR3 protein: CASSQDPLAGGGQETQYF. As DNA, the CDR3 is TGTGCCAGCAGCCAAGATCCCCTAGCGGGGGGCGGGCAAGAGACCCAGTACTTC.